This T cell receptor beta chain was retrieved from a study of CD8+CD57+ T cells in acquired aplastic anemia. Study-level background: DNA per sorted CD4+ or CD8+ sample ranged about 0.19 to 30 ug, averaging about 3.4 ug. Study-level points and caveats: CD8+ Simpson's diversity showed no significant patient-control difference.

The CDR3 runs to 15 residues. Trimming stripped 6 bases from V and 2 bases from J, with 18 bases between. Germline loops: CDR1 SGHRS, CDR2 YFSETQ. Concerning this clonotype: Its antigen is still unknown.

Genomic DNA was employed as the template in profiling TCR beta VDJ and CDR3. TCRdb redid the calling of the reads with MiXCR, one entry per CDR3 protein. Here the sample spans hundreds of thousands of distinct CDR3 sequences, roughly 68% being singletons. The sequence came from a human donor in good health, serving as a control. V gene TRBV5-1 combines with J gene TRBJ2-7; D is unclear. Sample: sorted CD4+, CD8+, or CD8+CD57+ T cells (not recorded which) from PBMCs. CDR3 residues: CASMAEWITTYEQYF. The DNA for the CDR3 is TGCGCCAGCATGGCAGAGTGGATCACCACCTACGAGCAGTACTTC.